The 14 T cell receptor beta chains listed next were all sequenced from one sample in a study of cytomegalovirus exposure and HLA in healthy donors. Researchers ran the PCR with 60 Vbeta and 13 Jbeta primers. Libraries were prepared by immunoSEQ multiplex PCR; TCRdb keeps only in-frame clonotypes and omits some of them. This sample has tens of thousands of clones, with 70% to 85% found just once. Sequencing used PBMCs. These receptors all come from a man aged 50 or older in good health and CMV-seronegative.

The chain joins TRBV6-1 to TRBJ2-3; 12 nucleotides align to TRBD2. Germline CDR1 is MNHNS and CDR2 is SASEGT. J gave up 0 bases and V 3 bases, and 4 bases lay outside the gene matches. The CDR3 is 17 amino acids. The CDR3 here is CASSEAGLAGSTDTQYF. CDR3 nucleotide sequence: TGTGCCAGCAGTGAGGCCGGACTAGCGGGGAGCACAGATACGCAGTATTTT.

V usage is TRBV6-6 and J usage is TRBJ1-3, with D possibly TRBD1 on 5 matching bases. The CDR3 totals 13 residues. V lost 8 bases and J lost 0, with 8 bases in between. Germline values: CDR1 MNHNY, CDR2 SVGAGI (reference sequence). The CDR3 DNA reads TGTGCCAGCTGCGACAGCTCTGGAAACACCATATATTTT. Residues: CASCDSSGNTIYF.

The sample holds one count of this clone. The rearrangement links TRBV5-1 to TRBJ1-1; TRBD1 agrees at 11 bases. With V trimmed by 3 bases and J by 5 bases, 9 bases remained unmatched. This CDR3 has 16 amino acids. The germline V gene has CDR1 SGHRS and CDR2 YFSETQ. The CDR3 coding sequence is TGCGCCAGCAGCTCCCTTACCGGGACAGGGGGGACTGAAGCTTTCTTT. Protein: CASSSLTGTGGTEAFF.

The chain is built from TRBV6-1 and TRBJ1-1; no clear D gene. V lost 7 bases and J 3 bases, leaving 12 bases between the germline ends. CDR1 is MNHNS, CDR2 SASEGT, per germline. The CDR3 covers 13 residues. The CDR3: CASTEGTDTEAFF. The CDR3, as DNA: TGTGCCAGCACGGAGGGAACGGACACTGAAGCTTTCTTT.

The count of this clone is one. The chain carries TRBV5-4 and TRBJ2-1; TRBD2 aligns across 10 bases. With 4 bases clipped from V and 3 bases from J, the junction kept 4 bases outside the gene matches. Germline CDR1 reads SGHNT; CDR2 reads YYREEE (reference sequence). CDR3 length: 15 residues. The CDR3: CASSPGLAIYNEQFF. In nucleotides, the CDR3 is TGTGCCAGCAGCCCGGGACTAGCGATCTACAATGAGCAGTTCTTC.

The rearrangement joins TRBV28 to TRBJ2-3; 9 bases map to TRBD1. The length of the CDR3 is 18 residues. Germline CDR1 reads MDHEN; CDR2 reads SYDVKM. The junction had 15 bases not matched to a gene; V was cut back by 6 bases and J by 2 bases. The CDR3 protein is CASSRPGTGFSDTDTQYF. DNA of the CDR3: TGTGCCAGCAGCCGTCCCGGGACAGGGTTCAGCGACACAGATACGCAGTATTTT.

The rearrangement uses TRBV5-1 and TRBJ2-1; possible D gene TRBD1, 5 bases. This CDR3 contains 16 residues. The germline V and J ends were trimmed by 4 bases and 0 bases, with 14 bases remaining between them. The germline V gene has CDR1 SGHRS and CDR2 YFSETQ. CDR3 in amino acids: CASSQHSGPSYNEQFF. CDR3 sequence (DNA): TGCGCCAGCAGCCAACACTCAGGGCCCTCCTACAATGAGCAGTTCTTC.

The V call is TRBV25-1, the J call TRBJ2-2, with TRBD2 matching over 8 bases. The CDR3 extends over 16 amino acids. J lost 5 bases, V lost 3 bases, and 8 bases had no gene match. Germline V gene lookup returns CDR1 MGHDK and CDR2 SYGVNS. The CDR3 coding sequence is TGTGCCAGCAGTGATGGAGTAGCGGGACGGACCGGGGAGCTGTTTTTT. Protein product: CASSDGVAGRTGELFF.

This clone was detected only once. The chain links TRBV4-3 to TRBJ2-1, with 7 nucleotides matching TRBD2. The CDR3 covers 16 residues. CDR1 and CDR2 from the germline V gene are LGHNA and YSLEER. J was trimmed by 2 bases and V by 0 bases; bases with no gene match: 4. The CDR3 sequence: CASSQEGLAAYNEQFF. The CDR3 coding sequence is TGCGCCAGCAGCCAAGAGGGGCTAGCGGCCTACAATGAGCAGTTCTTC.

On this clone: One end of the junction is discordant with germline, which a read error may explain. The rearrangement links TRBV5-1 to TRBJ2-1, with a possible D match to TRBD2 (6 bases). Germline V CDR1 and CDR2: SGHRS, YFSETQ. The CDR3 loop spans 16 amino acids. The CDR3 coding sequence is TGCGCCAGCAGCGCAGGCCTCCGGGACTCCAACAATGAGCAGTTCTTC. Its translation is CASSAGLRDSNNEQFF.

The rearrangement uses TRBV2 and TRBJ1-4; TRBD1 aligns across 7 bases. The germline CDR1 and CDR2 sequences are SNHLY and FYNNEI. After removal of 8 bases from V and 5 bases from J, the junction contained 5 bases not matched to a gene. The CDR3 sequence is 13 residues long. CDR3 loop: CASFDRVNEKLFF. The CDR3 DNA sequence: TGTGCCAGCTTTGACAGGGTAAATGAAAAACTGTTTTTT.

The genes are TRBV11-2 and TRBJ2-1; D remains ambiguous. The V gene lost 5 bases and the J gene lost 9 bases, with 14 bases spanning the gap. Per germline, CDR1 SGHAT and CDR2 FQNNGV. This CDR3 has 13 residues. The CDR3 protein is CASSLKTGFEQFF. The CDR3 nucleotides read TGTGCCAGCAGCCTCAAAACCGGGTTTGAGCAGTTCTTC.

V is TRBV27 and J is TRBJ2-7, with 9 bases matching TRBD1. Germline CDR1 MNHEY, CDR2 SMNVEV (reference sequence). With 0 bases clipped from V and 3 bases from J, the junction kept 12 bases outside the gene matches. The CDR3 runs to 18 residues. As DNA, the CDR3 is TGTGCCAGCAGTTTATCGGGTCGGGGCACAGGGGGCCACTACGAGCAGTACTTC. Translation: CASSLSGRGTGGHYEQYF.

The chain recombines TRBV7-2 with TRBJ1-4; tentative D call: TRBD1 (6 bases). The CDR3 contains 15 residues. V was trimmed by 1 base and J by 7 bases, leaving 13 bases between them. Germline V gene lookup returns CDR1 SGHTA and CDR2 FQGNSA. CDR3 amino acids: CASSLGTAESEKLFF. CDR3 DNA: TGTGCCAGCAGCTTAGGGACAGCCGAAAGTGAAAAACTGTTTTTT.